The 26 T cell receptor beta chains presented below share a single source sample, sequenced in a study of graft-versus-host responses after intestinal transplantation. Data came from immunoSEQ multiplex PCR; TCRdb stores just in-frame clones and leaves some out. The table shows around 90,000 clones, with approximately 92% occurring only once. These TCRs' antigens remain unknown. Source: unstimulated CD8+ T cells sorted from spleen or lymph node cells, taken before intestinal transplant. The source is a human donor who received an intestinal transplant.

The J gene is TRBJ1-5, the V gene TRBV19; TRBD1 aligns across 7 bases. CDR3 size: 13 residues. CDR1 and CDR2 (germline): LNHDA, SQIVND (reference sequence). V was pared by 9 bases and J by 5 bases, with 7 bases of the junction left unmatched. The CDR3 DNA follows: TGTGCCAGCCTACAGGGGATCTATCAGCCCCAGCATTTT. This encodes CASLQGIYQPQHF.

The chain couples TRBV7-8 to TRBJ2-2, with TRBD2 matching over 8 bases. V lost 1 base, J lost 6 bases, and 1 base stayed unmatched. The CDR3 loop spans 14 amino acids. Per the germline V gene, CDR1 is SGHVS and CDR2 is FQNEAQ. Here the CDR3 DNA reads TGTGCCAGCAGCTTAGGGACTAGCCCCGGGGAGCTGTTTTTT. Protein sequence: CASSLGTSPGELFF.

The chain couples TRBV19 to TRBJ1-3; no firm D call. V lost 8 bases and J 2 bases, leaving 7 bases between the germline ends. From germline, CDR1 is LNHDA and CDR2 SQIVND (reference sequence). The CDR3 totals 12 residues. CDR3 nucleotide sequence: TGTGCCAGTCTAACCCCTGGAAACACCATATATTTT. As protein: CASLTPGNTIYF.

The chain links TRBV27 to TRBJ1-1; weak D call: TRBD1 (6 bases). CDR1 MNHEY and CDR2 SMNVEV come from the germline V gene (reference sequence). The CDR3 totals 12 residues. V was clipped by 8 bases and J by 4 bases, with 11 bases between them. Written as DNA, the CDR3 is TGTGCCAGCGGATTACAGGGCACTGAAGCTTTCTTT. It codes for CASGLQGTEAFF.

The CDR3 DNA reads TGTGCCAGCAGCTTACCCCTCGGACAGACGAACACCGGGGAGCTGTTTTTT. It yields the protein CASSLPLGQTNTGELFF. The V call is TRBV7-9, the J call TRBJ2-2, with D perhaps TRBD1 (6 bases). V lost 2 bases to trimming and J lost 0 bases, with 13 bases between them. Germline V CDR1 and CDR2: SEHNR, FQNEAQ (reference sequence). The CDR3 runs 17 residues.

The chain has TRBV28 and TRBJ2-5; weak D call: TRBD2 (6 bases). In germline, CDR1 is MDHEN, CDR2 SYDVKM. The CDR3 extends over 14 amino acids. The germline V and J ends were trimmed by 5 bases and 4 bases, with 14 bases remaining between them. The CDR3 sequence: CASSPGGVGETQYF. The DNA of the CDR3 is TGTGCCAGCAGTCCCGGCGGGGTGGGAGAGACCCAGTACTTC.

The chain combines TRBV19 with TRBJ2-1, with D tentatively TRBD1 (6 bases). Germline CDR1 LNHDA, CDR2 SQIVND (reference sequence). V lost 6 bases and J 8 bases, leaving 17 bases between the germline ends. This CDR3 region has 14 residues. CDR3 coding DNA: TGTGCCAGTAGCCGAGGACAGCCAATGGATGAGCAGTTCTTC. Its translation: CASSRGQPMDEQFF.

The chain combines TRBV4-1 with TRBJ2-7; D is ambiguous. Germline V CDR1 and CDR2: MGHRA, YSYEKL. The V gene lost 1 base and the J gene lost 4 bases, with 11 bases spanning the gap. The CDR3 totals 14 residues. As DNA, the CDR3 is TGCGCCAGCAGCCAAGGGGCCCCTGGGTACGAGCAGTACTTC. This translates into CASSQGAPGYEQYF.

The rearrangement links TRBV9 to TRBJ2-1; a possible D gene is TRBD1 (6 bases). Trimming pared 3 bases from V and 13 bases from J, leaving 14 bases between. From germline, CDR1 is SGDLS and CDR2 YYNGEE. This CDR3 comprises 12 residues. CDR3 in amino acids: CASSGLQGFQFF. The CDR3 DNA is TGTGCCAGCAGCGGCTTACAGGGTTTTCAGTTCTTC.

V gene TRBV7-8 combines with J gene TRBJ2-3, with 12 bases lining up with TRBD2. Germline values: CDR1 SGHVS, CDR2 FQNEAQ. The CDR3 has 18 residues. The J segment lost 3 bases and the V segment lost 3 bases, leaving 10 bases of the junction unmatched. In DNA form, the CDR3 reads TGTGCCAGCAGCTTTACGCCGACTAGCGGGGGATTGACAGATACGCAGTATTTT. Protein product: CASSFTPTSGGLTDTQYF. The complete variable domain, with remaining parts taken from reference TRBV7-8 and TRBJ2-3, reads GAGVSQSPRYKVAKRGQDVALRCDPISGHVSLFWYQQALGQGPEFLTYFQNEAQLDKSGLPSDRFFAERPEGSVSTLKIQRTQQEDSAVYLCASSFTPTSGGLTDTQYFGPGTRLTVL.

The rearrangement links TRBV9 to TRBJ2-1; 8 positions match TRBD2. The V and J ends lost 4 bases and 12 bases, in that order; junction bases with no gene match: 21. The CDR3 spans 17 residues. Germline V gene data show CDR1 as SGDLS and CDR2 as YYNGEE. In nucleotides, the CDR3 is TGTGCCAGCAGCCCGGGGATAGCGGGGTCCCCCCCACGGGGGCAGTTCTTC. Residues: CASSPGIAGSPPRGQFF.

The V call is TRBV27, the J call TRBJ1-1; D perhaps matches TRBD1 (5 bases). This CDR3 is 14 amino acids long. Trimming took off 6 bases at V and 0 bases at J, with 11 bases between the two ends. CDR1 and CDR2 (germline): MNHEY, SMNVEV (reference sequence). The CDR3 loop reads CASSRLGVNTEAFF. CDR3 coding DNA: TGTGCCAGCAGCCGATTAGGGGTGAACACTGAAGCTTTCTTT.

V gene TRBV27 combines with J gene TRBJ2-2; TRBD2 matches 9 bases. With V trimmed by 3 bases and J by 1 base, 3 bases remained unmatched. Per the germline V gene, CDR1 is MNHEY and CDR2 is SMNVEV (reference sequence). This CDR3 is built from 16 residues. CDR3: CASSLSTSGNTGELFF. CDR3 coding DNA: TGTGCCAGCAGTTTGTCGACTAGCGGGAACACCGGGGAGCTGTTTTTT.

This chain joins TRBV6-5 and TRBJ2-1; TRBD2 matches at 12 bases. Germline V gene sequence: CDR1 MNHEY, CDR2 SVGAGI. Trimming at V came to 2 bases and at J to 10 bases, leaving 3 bases not matched to a gene. This CDR3 contains 14 residues. CDR3 sequence (DNA): TGTGCCAGCAGTTACGCTAGCGGGGGGGCCGAGCAGTTCTTC. The encoded protein is CASSYASGGAEQFF.

The gene calls are TRBV9 and TRBJ2-6; 7 positions match TRBD1. The CDR3 runs to 15 residues. CDR1 SGDLS and CDR2 YYNGEE come from the germline V gene. Trimming at V came to 4 bases and at J to 5 bases, leaving 6 bases not matched to a gene. The CDR3 DNA follows: TGTGCCAGCAGCCAGACAGGGACCAGGGCCAACGTCCTGACTTTC. Protein sequence: CASSQTGTRANVLTF.

The chain joins TRBV4-1 to TRBJ2-7, with no clear D. This CDR3 region has 13 residues. V dropped 3 bases and J dropped 0 bases, with 6 bases sitting between them. In germline, CDR1 is MGHRA, CDR2 YSYEKL. The CDR3 sequence is CASSHVGSYEQYF. The CDR3, as DNA: TGCGCCAGCAGCCACGTCGGCTCCTACGAGCAGTACTTC.

The chain carries TRBV5-6 and TRBJ1-2, with D perhaps matching TRBD1 (5 bases). Trimming pared 2 bases from V and 3 bases from J, leaving 11 bases between. Germline CDR1 is SGHDT and CDR2 is YYEEEE. This CDR3 comprises 14 residues. The CDR3 protein is CASSLGGGDYGYTF. CDR3 bases: TGTGCCAGCAGCTTAGGCGGAGGGGACTATGGCTACACCTTC.

J is TRBJ2-5 and V is TRBV7-9; 11 nucleotides match TRBD2. The tail of the sequence fits TRBJ2-7 better, so the J call may be wrong. This CDR3 is 16 amino acids long. CDR1 and CDR2 (germline): SEHNR, FQNEAQ (reference sequence). Here the CDR3 reads CASSLGSSGGRNEQYF. The CDR3 DNA reads as TGTGCCAGCAGCCTAGGGTCTAGCGGGGGGAGGAACGAGCAGTACTTC.

The V and J genes are TRBV4-2 and TRBJ2-3, with 9 bases identical to TRBD1. Per the germline V gene, CDR1 is LGHNA and CDR2 is YNFKEQ. The CDR3 consists of 12 residues. V was clipped by 10 bases and J by 3 bases; unmatched bases: 2. The DNA of the CDR3 is TGTGCCACCGGGACAGGGACAGATACGCAGTATTTT. Protein: CATGTGTDTQYF.

The CDR3 sequence: CASSSGQGLKPQHF. DNA for the CDR3: TGTGCCAGCAGCTCGGGACAGGGGCTTAAGCCCCAGCATTTT. The chain couples TRBV7-6 to TRBJ1-5; 10 bases map to TRBD1. Germline V gives CDR1 SGHVS, CDR2 FNYEAQ. The length of the CDR3 is 14 residues. The V segment lost 4 bases and the J segment 8 bases; nucleotides outside the gene matches: 5.

V and J are TRBV27 and TRBJ1-6; no clear D gene. The V end lost 6 bases, the J end lost 0 bases, and 6 bases lay between the germline ends. The CDR3 consists of 14 residues. Germline CDR1 reads MNHEY; CDR2 reads SMNVEV (reference sequence). CDR3 region: CASRASSYNSPLHF. The CDR3 DNA reads as TGTGCCAGCAGGGCAAGCTCCTATAATTCACCCCTCCACTTT.

The J gene is TRBJ2-1, the V gene TRBV27; 7 nucleotides line up with TRBD2. This CDR3 contains 13 residues. Germline V lookup: CDR1 MNHEY, CDR2 SMNVEV (reference sequence). J lost 7 bases, V lost 8 bases, and 8 bases had no gene match. The CDR3 loop is CASESGMGNEQFF. The CDR3 coding sequence is TGTGCCAGCGAGAGCGGGATGGGGAATGAGCAGTTCTTC.

The rearrangement links TRBV10-3 to TRBJ1-4, with D possibly TRBD1 on 6 matching bases. The CDR3 loop spans 15 amino acids. The ends were cut back, 6 bases at V and 5 bases at J, with 16 bases in the middle. The V gene's germline CDR1 is ENHRY and CDR2 SYGVKD. As DNA, the CDR3 is TGTGCCATCAGCGAAGACAGGCGCCTCAATGAAAAACTGTTTTTT. This gives the protein CAISEDRRLNEKLFF.

The chain combines TRBV4-3 with TRBJ2-2; 12 nucleotides align to TRBD2. The CDR3 length is 18 residues. CDR1 is LGHNA, CDR2 YSLEER, per germline. V was clipped by 0 bases and J by 1 base; unmatched bases: 3. The CDR3 DNA reads as TGCGCCAGCAGCCAAGAACTAGCGGGGGGAGGGAACACCGGGGAGCTGTTTTTT. This encodes CASSQELAGGGNTGELFF.

For the CDR3, the DNA is TGTGCCAGCAGCTTAGACAGGGGGTACGAGCAGTACTTC. It specifies CASSLDRGYEQYF. The V and J genes are TRBV11-2 and TRBJ2-7; 7 positions agree with TRBD1. This CDR3 is built from 13 residues. Germline V gene sequence: CDR1 SGHAT, CDR2 FQNNGV. Trimming cost V 0 bases and J 4 bases; bases outside gene matches: 0.

The table lists this clone with a count of one. V is TRBV13 and J is TRBJ2-1; 9 nucleotides match TRBD2. Germline V gives CDR1 PRHDT, CDR2 FYEKMQ (reference sequence). The CDR3 sequence is 17 residues long. The V segment lost 1 base and the J segment 4 bases; nucleotides outside the gene matches: 8. CDR3 nucleotide sequence: TGTGCCAGCAGCTTAGAGTCTAGCGGGAAATCTTACAATGAGCAGTTCTTC. Protein product: CASSLESSGKSYNEQFF.